What follows is one T cell receptor beta chain and its context. Which antigen it targets is not known. Base-call qualities are not available, and no considerably larger clone is one nucleotide away. The data originate from a study of cytomegalovirus exposure and HLA in healthy donors (dated by TCRdb to the late 2010s). Turning to the overall study: An earlier analysis of 587 of the donors reported approximately 270 Gb of sequence data and 117 million unique TCR beta sequences from about 200 million T cells. Approximately 300 gigabases of sequencing data and 75 million to 85 million unique TCR sequences made up an early release that covered approximately 700 HLA-typed donors. The genetic ancestry cluster associated with self-reported Caucasian donors included approximately 85% of the 398 genotyped donors. The study was designed to test whether signatures of past pathogen exposure could be identified by cataloging public T cell receptors. The T cell repertoires of about 700 subjects were profiled by immunosequencing and related to cytomegalovirus serostatus. Besides the first cohort of approximately 710 subjects, a separate validation cohort made up of roughly 120 different subjects was used. To predict cytomegalovirus infection status, the study combined high-throughput TCR immunosequencing, statistical association of individual TCRs with disease status, and machine learning. A later analysis re-analyzed previously published TCR beta repertoires from 666 donors and added high-resolution HLA genotyping to study TCR occurrence patterns. The later analysis used no new phenotypic data to find candidate immune exposures, relying instead on TCR beta sequences and their occurrence across donors. An earlier analysis of several hundred of the donors applied high-throughput TCR beta sequencing to assess whether each TCR beta V gene segment acted as functional or pseudogenic. Alongside the repertoire data, information on donor age, sex, ethnicity and CMV serostatus was compiled. A later genetic analysis used genome-wide SNP genotypes for 398 of the 666 donors, treating that subset as a discovery cohort. Every discovery cohort repertoire had been produced on one sequencing platform. HLA typing included class I and class II loci at four-digit resolution. Typing coverage differed by locus: A, B, C, DRB1 and DQB1 were typed in roughly 620-640 donors, DQA1 in about 510, DPA1 in around 600, and DPB1 in just under 490. Five DR-DQ haplotypes were handled as single units for association and clustering, since linkage in the cohort was strong. Across some 400 genotyped donors of the cohort, an average of about 220,000 unique TCR beta nucleotide sequences per donor were sequenced, and roughly 20% of those sequences were non-productive. The investigation overall reported the following: In a later analysis, several top co-occurrence clusters were reported to appear linked to parvovirus B19, influenza, CMV and Epstein-Barr virus. The 87-base-pair reads could not distinguish some IMGT-functional V segments, including TRBV6-2 and TRBV6-3, so those segments were excluded. Linkage disequilibrium might explain the correlated functional status among segregating V segments, but an unknown experimental factor could not be ruled out. Strong co-occurrence of HLA alleles, especially DR and DQ, made assigning TCR associations to individual alleles difficult. An association between a missense DCLRE1C variant and V-gene and J-gene trimming of TCR beta chains was found in a later genetic analysis and replicated in an independent cohort. Most CMV-associated TCR beta chains appeared to be HLA-restricted in a later analysis, and the HLA associations seemed to be driven largely by CMV exposure. Roughly uniform sequencing depth across donors was assumed in presence/absence analyses, although this assumption may not hold. In a later analysis, TCR association rates were found to vary across HLA loci, with the most associated TCRs seen for DRB1 alleles and the fewest for HLA-C alleles. The sequencing pipeline was judged likely to have produced a cluster of highly shared sequence variants as a technical artifact. In a later analysis, HLA-associated TCR beta chains showed more clonal expansion and lower generation probabilities than non-associated chains that were equally common. Because HLA typing was missing for some donors at each locus, association tests included only the typed subset. Specific HLA alleles were associated with over 15,000 TCR beta sequences at a false discovery rate of 0.05 in a later analysis. CMV serostatus was the only immune exposure information available for the cohort. It was suggested by the authors that the approach could potentially be generalized to other disease states and immunological phenotypes. In this cohort, only TCR beta chains were sequenced, and detectable features were limited by the absence of alpha or paired-chain data. Most TCR sequences were observed very rarely across donors, whereas some public TCRs were present in many individuals. In a later genetic analysis, fewer N-insertions in productive TCRs were reported among donors in an Asian-associated ancestry cluster than the approximately 710-donor mean. Cytomegalovirus status was reported to be diagnosed by the classifier with high specificity and sensitivity in both the original and validation cohorts. Because counts were too low, about 18 rarely observed V segments, including chromosome 9 orphons, were excluded from the earlier analysis of several hundred of the donors. In vitro tests confirmed that a few of the cytomegalovirus-associated TCR beta chains recognize cytomegalovirus antigens. In an earlier analysis of 587 of the donors, most TCR beta V segments appeared in productive rearrangements about 87% or about 30% of the time, broadly matching IMGT annotations. A further reported finding was that TCR beta sequences accurately predicted the HLA-A and HLA-B alleles for most subjects in the first cohort. The study gave a list of under 200 TCR beta chains associated with cytomegalovirus.

To prepare the library, the immunoSEQ multiplex PCR assay was applied. For the multiplex PCR, a mixture combining 60 forward primers for TCR Vbeta segments and 13 reverse primers for TCR Jbeta segments was used. Amplification of the CDR3 region of rearranged TCR beta genes was performed with a multiplex PCR assay on genomic DNA. The amplified TCR beta libraries were sequenced on the Illumina HiSeq System as 87-base-pair reads. Turning to the authors' computational methods: In a later analysis, some 80 million unique TCR beta chains were counted across the roughly 700 repertoires, and about 10 million of these chains were shared by at least two donors. To remove PCR and sequencing errors, raw reads were error-corrected and collapsed into unique sequences using a nearest-neighbor algorithm that merged closely related sequences. V, D and J gene segments were assigned by aligning CDR3 sequences to IMGT reference sequences. Each retained sequence needed at least a six-nucleotide match to both a V gene segment and a J gene segment. Rearrangements were called productive when the CDR3 lacked stop codons and stayed in frame with V and J; all others were non-productive. Following IMGT convention, CDR3 was defined as the stretch from the second conserved V-encoded cysteine to the conserved J-encoded phenylalanine. The earlier analysis of about 590 of the donors excluded sequences that lacked an unambiguous match to a single V gene segment. In an earlier analysis of approximately 560 of the donors, a V segment was called functional when productive rearrangements were above 56.7%, and segregating when the standard deviation between donors exceeded 5%. To diagnose cytomegalovirus status from the catalog of TCR beta chain sequences, a statistical classification framework was built. V and J gene assignment, in a later analysis, came from comparing TCR nucleotide sequences with IMGT/GENE-DB human TR gene sequences. A later analysis assigned CDR3 sequences and most-parsimonious VDJ recombination scenarios with the TCRdist pipeline. In a later analysis, each TCR beta chain was defined by its CDR3 amino acid sequence together with its V-gene family, and reads lacking a unique V-gene family were excluded. To address suspected cross-contamination and a sequencing artifact, a later analysis removed 450 to 700 highly shared, low-generation-probability nucleotide sequences. A later analysis calculated a clonal expansion index for each public chain from normalized within-repertoire ranks of inferred template counts. In a later analysis, generation probabilities were computed with a VDJ recombination model fitted to out-of-frame rearrangements, and the resulting probabilities were checked against IGoR. A later analysis scored TCR-TCR, TCR-HLA and TCR-CMV co-occurrence with hypergeometric tests, applying a repertoire-size bias correction to TCR pairs. False discovery rates were estimated in a later analysis by permuting HLA or CMV assignments 20 times. In a later analysis, co-occurring TCRs were grouped using DBSCAN, with TCRdist sequence similarity added in when clustering inside HLA-allele-positive subsets. Repertoires with fewer than 30,000 or more than 120,000 public chains were left out of co-occurrence clustering, as were about 5 repertoires with anomalous nucleotide sharing. This is the immuneACCESS table as TCRdb keeps it, with only in-frame sequences that have V and J called. A part of the clones is gone; compared with another copy, unresolved V genes explain less than half, and the rest is unexplained. The D gene and trimming were derived from the DNA, and the V and J assignments and clone size from that table. This sample has about 160,000 clones in its table, and approximately 77% of those were observed once. Approximately 2.3% of the sample is held by the ten biggest clonotypes.

The cohort consisted of approximately 670 healthy bone marrow donors. Cohort members were all nominally healthy when sampled, although unrecorded immune exposures were likely present. The donor tested CMV seropositive and was one of the 289 seropositive cohort members. A peripheral blood sample was provided by each donor, and peripheral blood mononuclear cells were used for TCR beta sequencing. The Qiagen DNeasy Blood Extraction Kit was used to extract genomic DNA from the blood cell samples. From the cysteine through the phenylalanine, the CDR3 covers 15 amino acids. Only the CDR3 DNA stays, 45 bases, in frame from base 1. The germline V gene gives CDR1 as MDHEN and CDR2 as SYDVKM. V loses 6 bases of germline sequence and J loses 4 bases, and the interval between the two ends is 18 bases.

The chain was built from TRBV28 and TRBJ1-2; perhaps TRBD1 is the D gene, with 6 bases matching. The clonotype was recovered from a man between 45 and 60 years old in good health and CMV-seropositive. The sequencing input was PBMCs. The bases read TGTGCCAGCAGCCTTGGGGGGGCAGAGATCTATGGCTACACCTTC. It codes for CASSLGGAEIYGYTF.